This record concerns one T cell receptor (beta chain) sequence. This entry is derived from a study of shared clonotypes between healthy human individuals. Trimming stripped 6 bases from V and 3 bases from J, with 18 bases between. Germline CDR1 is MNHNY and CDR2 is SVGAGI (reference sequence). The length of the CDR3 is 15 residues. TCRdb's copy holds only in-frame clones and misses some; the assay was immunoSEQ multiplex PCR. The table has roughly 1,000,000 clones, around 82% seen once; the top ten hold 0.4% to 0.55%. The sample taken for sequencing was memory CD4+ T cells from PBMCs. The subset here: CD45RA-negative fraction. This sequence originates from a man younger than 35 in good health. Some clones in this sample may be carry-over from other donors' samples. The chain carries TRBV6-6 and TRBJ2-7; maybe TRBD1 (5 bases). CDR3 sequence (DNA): TGTGCCAGCAGAACACCAGGGCCCTCCGGCTACGAGCAGTACTTC. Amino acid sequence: CASRTPGPSGYEQYF.